Below, 5 T cell receptor beta chains from the same sample are listed, as sequenced in a study of shared clonotypes between healthy human individuals. Profiled with immunoSEQ multiplex PCR; TCRdb holds only in-frame clones, not every one. Among 600,000 to 750,000 clones listed, over 60% were seen once. The sequenced sample was memory CD4+ T cells sorted from blood. Stated subset: CD45RA-negative fraction. The receptors derive from a woman in her 30s in good health.

J is TRBJ1-1 and V is TRBV28, with a possible D match to TRBD1 (6 bases). Deletions cut 5 bases from V and 3 bases from J, with 16 bases between. CDR1 MDHEN and CDR2 SYDVKM come from the germline V gene. This CDR3 is built from 15 residues. CDR3 region: CASSVQGPLDTEAFF. CDR3 DNA: TGTGCCAGCAGTGTACAGGGCCCTCTGGACACTGAAGCTTTCTTT. The whole variable domain, remainder taken from reference TRBV28 and TRBJ1-1, is DVKVTQSSRYLVKRTGEKVFLECVQDMDHENMFWYRQDPGLGLRLIYFSYDVKMKEKGDIPEGYSVSREKKERFSLILESASTNQTSMYLCASSVQGPLDTEAFFGQGTRLTVV.

The table lists this clone with a few counts. The rearrangement joins TRBV28 to TRBJ1-4; no definite D call. V was clipped by 5 bases and J by 8 bases, with 12 bases between them. The CDR3 runs to 13 residues. CDR1 MDHEN and CDR2 SYDVKM come from the germline V gene. CDR3 protein: CASSLGYWEKLFF. CDR3 coding DNA: TGTGCCAGCAGTCTGGGGTATTGGGAAAAACTGTTTTTT.

V and J are TRBV27 and TRBJ1-2, with D uncertain. Germline CDR1 is MNHEY and CDR2 is SMNVEV (reference sequence). The V end lost 4 bases, the J end lost 5 bases, and 11 bases lay between the germline ends. The CDR3 consists of 13 residues. The CDR3: CASSSSASYGYTF. Here the CDR3 DNA reads TGTGCCAGCAGTTCCAGCGCGAGTTATGGCTACACCTTC.

Concerning this clone: Other DNA sequences in this sample translate to the same CDR3. The chain uses TRBV11-3 and TRBJ2-5; D uncertain. The V and J ends lost 3 bases and 0 bases respectively, with 2 bases between them. This CDR3 is built from 12 residues. In germline, CDR1 is SGHNT, CDR2 YENEEA. In nucleotides, the CDR3 is TGTGCCAGCAGCTTGGACCAAGAGACCCAGTACTTC. This encodes CASSLDQETQYF.

This chain links TRBV7-3 with TRBJ1-2; 7 nucleotides match TRBD1. CDR3 length: 13 residues. With V trimmed by 5 bases and J by 2 bases, 2 bases remained unmatched. Germline CDR1 and CDR2: SGHTA and FQGTGA. CDR3 in amino acids: CASSPDRNYGYTF. CDR3 DNA: TGTGCCAGCAGCCCGGACAGGAACTATGGCTACACCTTC.